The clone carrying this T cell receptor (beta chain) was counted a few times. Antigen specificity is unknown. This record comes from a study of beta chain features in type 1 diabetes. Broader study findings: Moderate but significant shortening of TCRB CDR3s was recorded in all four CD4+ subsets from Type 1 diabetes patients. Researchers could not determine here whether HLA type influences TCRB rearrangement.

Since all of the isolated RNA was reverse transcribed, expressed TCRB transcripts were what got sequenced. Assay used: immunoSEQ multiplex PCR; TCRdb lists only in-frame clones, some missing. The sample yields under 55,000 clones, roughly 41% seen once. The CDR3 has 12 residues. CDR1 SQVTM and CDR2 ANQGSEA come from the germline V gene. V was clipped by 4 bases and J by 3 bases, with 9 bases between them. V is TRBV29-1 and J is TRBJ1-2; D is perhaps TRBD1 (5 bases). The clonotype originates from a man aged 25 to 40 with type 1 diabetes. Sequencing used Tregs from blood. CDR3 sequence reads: CSVGGQDYGYTF. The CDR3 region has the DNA TGCAGCGTTGGAGGACAAGACTATGGCTACACCTTC.